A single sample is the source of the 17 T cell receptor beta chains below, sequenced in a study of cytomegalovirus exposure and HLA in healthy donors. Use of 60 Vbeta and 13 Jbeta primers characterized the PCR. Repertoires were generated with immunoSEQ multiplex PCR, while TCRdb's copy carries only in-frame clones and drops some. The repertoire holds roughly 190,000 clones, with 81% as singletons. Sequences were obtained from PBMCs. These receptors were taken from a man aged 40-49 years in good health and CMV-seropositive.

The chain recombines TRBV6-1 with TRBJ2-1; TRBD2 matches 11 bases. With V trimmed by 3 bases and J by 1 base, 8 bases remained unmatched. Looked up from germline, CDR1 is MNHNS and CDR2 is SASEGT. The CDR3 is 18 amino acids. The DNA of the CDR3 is TGTGCCAGCAGTGAGGGGCTAGCGGGGGGACGGTCCTACAATGAGCAGTTCTTC. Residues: CASSEGLAGGRSYNEQFF.

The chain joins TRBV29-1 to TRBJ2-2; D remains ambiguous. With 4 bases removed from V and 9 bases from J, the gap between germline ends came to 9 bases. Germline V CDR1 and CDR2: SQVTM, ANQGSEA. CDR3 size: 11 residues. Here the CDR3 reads CSVVRARELFF. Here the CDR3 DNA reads TGCAGCGTTGTTAGAGCCCGGGAGCTGTTTTTT.

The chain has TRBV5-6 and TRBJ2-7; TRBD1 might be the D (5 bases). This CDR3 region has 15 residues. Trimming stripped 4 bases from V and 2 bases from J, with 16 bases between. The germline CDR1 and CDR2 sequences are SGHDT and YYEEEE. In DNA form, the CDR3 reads TGTGCCAGCAGCAACTTCCTGACAGCCACCTACGAGCAGTACTTC. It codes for CASSNFLTATYEQYF. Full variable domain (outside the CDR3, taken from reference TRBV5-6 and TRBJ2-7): DAGVTQSPTHLIKTRGQQVTLRCSPKSGHDTVSWYQQALGQGPQFIFQYYEEEERQRGNFPDRFSGHQFPNYSSELNVNALLLGDSALYLCASSNFLTATYEQYFGPGTRLTVT.

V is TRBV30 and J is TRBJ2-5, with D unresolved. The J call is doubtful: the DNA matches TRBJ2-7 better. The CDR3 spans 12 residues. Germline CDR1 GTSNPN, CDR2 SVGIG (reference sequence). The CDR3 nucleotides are TGTGCCTGGAGTTTAGGAGCCTACGAGCAGTACTTC. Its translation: CAWSLGAYEQYF.

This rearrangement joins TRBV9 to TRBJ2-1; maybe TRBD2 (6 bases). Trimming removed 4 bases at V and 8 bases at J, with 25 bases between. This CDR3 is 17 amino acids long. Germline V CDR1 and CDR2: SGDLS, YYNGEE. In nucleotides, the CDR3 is TGTGCCAGCAGCCTCAGGTCGTCGGGAGTCCCCGGGGATGAGCAGTTCTTC. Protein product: CASSLRSSGVPGDEQFF.

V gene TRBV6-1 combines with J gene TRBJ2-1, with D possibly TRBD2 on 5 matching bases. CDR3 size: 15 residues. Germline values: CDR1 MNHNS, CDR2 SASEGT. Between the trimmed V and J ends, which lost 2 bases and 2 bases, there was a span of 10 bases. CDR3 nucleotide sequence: TGTGCCAGCAGTGAATTCGAGGGCCCCTACAATGAGCAGTTCTTC. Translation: CASSEFEGPYNEQFF.

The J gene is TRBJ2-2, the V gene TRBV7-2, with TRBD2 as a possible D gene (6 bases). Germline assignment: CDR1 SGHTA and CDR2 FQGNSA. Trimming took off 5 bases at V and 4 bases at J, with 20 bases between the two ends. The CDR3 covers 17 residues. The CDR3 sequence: CASSPAVTRTLTGELFF. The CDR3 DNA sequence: TGTGCCAGCAGCCCAGCCGTGACTAGGACCCTCACCGGGGAGCTGTTTTTT.

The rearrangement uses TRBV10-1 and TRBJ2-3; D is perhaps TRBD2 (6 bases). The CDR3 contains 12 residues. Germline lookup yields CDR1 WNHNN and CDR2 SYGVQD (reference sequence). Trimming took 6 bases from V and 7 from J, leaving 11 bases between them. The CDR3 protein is CASSSGDNTQYF. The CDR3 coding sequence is TGCGCCAGCAGCTCGGGAGACAATACGCAGTATTTT.

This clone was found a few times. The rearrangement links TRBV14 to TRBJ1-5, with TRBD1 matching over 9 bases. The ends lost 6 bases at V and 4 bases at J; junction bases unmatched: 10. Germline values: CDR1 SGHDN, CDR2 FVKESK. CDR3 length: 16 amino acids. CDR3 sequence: CASRRERTGANQPQHF. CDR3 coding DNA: TGTGCCAGCAGACGCGAGAGGACAGGGGCAAATCAGCCCCAGCATTTT.

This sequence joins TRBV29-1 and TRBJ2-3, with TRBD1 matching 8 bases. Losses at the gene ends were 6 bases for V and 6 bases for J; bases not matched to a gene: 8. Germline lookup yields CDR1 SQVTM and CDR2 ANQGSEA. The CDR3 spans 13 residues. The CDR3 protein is CSVRRGRGDTQYF. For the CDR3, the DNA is TGCAGCGTCCGCAGGGGGCGCGGGGATACGCAGTATTTT.

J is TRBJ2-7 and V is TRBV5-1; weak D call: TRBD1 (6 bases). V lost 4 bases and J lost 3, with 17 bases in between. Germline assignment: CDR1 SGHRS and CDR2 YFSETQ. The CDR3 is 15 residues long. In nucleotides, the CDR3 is TGCGCCAGCAGCATAAACAGGGATTCATACTACGAGCAGTACTTC. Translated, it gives CASSINRDSYYEQYF. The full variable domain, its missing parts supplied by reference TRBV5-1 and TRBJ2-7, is KAGVTQTPRYLIKTRGQQVTLSCSPISGHRSVSWYQQTPGQGLQFLFEYFSETQRNKGNFPGRFSGRQFSNSRSEMNVSTLELGDSALYLCASSINRDSYYEQYFGPGTRLTVT.

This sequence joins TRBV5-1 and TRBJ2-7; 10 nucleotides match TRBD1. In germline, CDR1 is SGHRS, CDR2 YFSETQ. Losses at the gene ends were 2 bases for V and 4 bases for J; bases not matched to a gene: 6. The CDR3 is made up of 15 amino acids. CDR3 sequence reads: CASSFLRQGAYEQYF. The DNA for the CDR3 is TGCGCCAGCAGCTTCCTGAGACAGGGGGCATACGAGCAGTACTTC.

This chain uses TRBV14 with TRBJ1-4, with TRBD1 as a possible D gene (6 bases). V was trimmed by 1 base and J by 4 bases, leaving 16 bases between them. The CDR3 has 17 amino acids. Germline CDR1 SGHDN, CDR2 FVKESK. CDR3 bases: TGTGCCAGCAGCCAAGGGCCCCCCAGGGGAATTAATGAAAAACTGTTTTTT. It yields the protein CASSQGPPRGINEKLFF.

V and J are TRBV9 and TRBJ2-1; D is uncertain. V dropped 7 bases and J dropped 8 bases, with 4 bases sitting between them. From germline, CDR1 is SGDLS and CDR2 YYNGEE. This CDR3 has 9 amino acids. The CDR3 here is CASGHEQFF. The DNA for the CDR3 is TGTGCCAGCGGGCATGAGCAGTTCTTC.

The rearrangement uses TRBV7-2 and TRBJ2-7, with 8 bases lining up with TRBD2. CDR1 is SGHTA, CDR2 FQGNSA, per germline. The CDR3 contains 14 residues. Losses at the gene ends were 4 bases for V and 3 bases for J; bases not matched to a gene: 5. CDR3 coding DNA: TGTGCCAGCAGCTCCAAGCGGGGGCTCTACGAGCAGTACTTC. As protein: CASSSKRGLYEQYF.

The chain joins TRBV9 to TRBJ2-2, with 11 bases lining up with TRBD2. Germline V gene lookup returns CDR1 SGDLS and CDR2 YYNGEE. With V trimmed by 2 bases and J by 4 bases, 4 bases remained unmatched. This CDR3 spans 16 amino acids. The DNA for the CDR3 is TGTGCCAGCAGCGTTAGCGGGGGGGCCGTCACCGGGGAGCTGTTTTTT. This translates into CASSVSGGAVTGELFF.

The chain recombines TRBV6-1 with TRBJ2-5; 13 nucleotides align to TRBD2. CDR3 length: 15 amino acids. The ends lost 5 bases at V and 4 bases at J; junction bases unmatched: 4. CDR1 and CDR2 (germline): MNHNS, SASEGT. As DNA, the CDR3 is TGTGCCAGCAGTTCGACTAGCGGGGGGTTAGAGACCCAGTACTTC. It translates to CASSSTSGGLETQYF.